The next 7 T cell receptor beta chains were all read from a single sample in a study of T cells in Graves' hyperthyroidism and ophthalmopathy. From RNA transcripts, TCR beta CDR3 regions were amplified. HTBI primers were used for first-round RT-PCR of the TCR CDR3. TCRdb re-derived calls from the multiplex PCR reads in MiXCR, one entry per CDR3 protein. Of roughly 100,000 distinct CDR3 sequences listed, over 50% were seen once; the top ten hold 25% to 30%. Source material: blood. The source is a woman in her thirties or forties with Graves' hyperthyroidism.

The gene calls are TRBV7-9 and TRBJ1-2; TRBD1 agrees at 8 bases. Per germline, CDR1 SEHNR and CDR2 FQNEAQ (reference sequence). The CDR3 runs 16 residues. With V trimmed by 2 bases and J by 1 base, 6 bases remained unmatched. The CDR3 DNA follows: TGTGCCAGCAGCTTACAGGGGGCGAGTTATAACTATGGCTACACCTTC. It codes for CASSLQGASYNYGYTF.

This clonotype was observed many times. The chain recombines TRBV7-9 with TRBJ2-7, with 12 bases lining up with TRBD2. CDR3 length: 14 amino acids. Germline-derived CDR1 and CDR2 are SEHNR and FQNEAQ (reference sequence). With 5 bases clipped from V and 5 bases from J, the junction kept 4 bases outside the gene matches. CDR3 DNA sequence: TGTGCCAGCAGCCCTAGCGGGAGGGTTGACGAGCAGTACTTC. Its translation is CASSPSGRVDEQYF.

Worth noting for this clonotype: A read error may account for a junction end that differs from germline. This CDR3 reads CAGSPRANTEAFF. The CDR3 nucleotides read TGTGCCGGCTCACCAAGAGCGAACACTGAAGCTTTCTTT. V and J are TRBV18 and TRBJ1-1; D unclear. Germline V gene data show CDR1 as KGHSH and CDR2 as LQKENI. This CDR3 has 13 residues.

This clonotype came up many times. The chain couples TRBV7-8 to TRBJ2-7; the D call may be TRBD1 or TRBD2 (5 bases each). The CDR3 is 14 amino acids. CDR1 is SGHVS and CDR2 is FQNEAQ in the germline V gene. The ends were cut back, 6 bases at V and 6 bases at J, with 18 bases in the middle. This CDR3 reads CASRPPGLFLEQYF. The CDR3 DNA follows: TGTGCCAGCAGGCCCCCGGGGCTTTTCCTCGAGCAGTACTTC.

This clonotype was picked up many times. This chain uses TRBV20-1 with TRBJ2-3, with a possible D match to TRBD1 (5 bases). The V and J ends lost 1 base and 0 bases respectively, with 8 bases between them. Germline V gene lookup returns CDR1 DFQATT and CDR2 SNEGSKA (reference sequence). The CDR3 is 14 amino acids. The CDR3 sequence: CSARGQMSTDTQYF. The DNA for the CDR3 is TGCAGTGCTAGAGGACAGATGAGCACAGATACGCAGTATTTT.

This chain links TRBV29-1 with TRBJ2-7; the D gene is possibly TRBD2 (6 bases). The CDR3 is 12 residues long. Germline V gene data show CDR1 as SQVTM and CDR2 as ANQGSEA. V was trimmed by 5 bases and J by 6 bases, leaving 14 bases between them. CDR3 sequence: CSVTSIDGEQYF. The CDR3 DNA follows: TGCAGCGTTACTAGCATCGATGGCGAGCAGTACTTC.

In DNA, the CDR3 is TGTGCCAGCACCCCAGGCGGCGAGCAGTACTTC. It is translated as CASTPGGEQYF. J is TRBJ2-7 and V is TRBV7-8; D unclear. V was trimmed by 7 bases and J by 6 bases, leaving 10 bases between them. The CDR3 has 11 amino acids. CDR1 and CDR2 (germline): SGHVS, FQNEAQ.